The entry that follows covers one TCR beta chain sequence. What it binds is not known. Libraries were prepared by immunoSEQ multiplex PCR; TCRdb keeps only in-frame clonotypes and omits some of them. The sample includes fewer than 70,000 clones, around 87% of them seen just once. The entry originates in a study of lymphopenia after photon versus proton radiotherapy. Whole-study results and caveats: Better survival with proton therapy was suggested as possible, not demonstrated. Proton therapy kept repertoires fairly stable, unlike photons, which gained effector/memory cells. Post-nadir TCR diversity decline inversely tracked overall survival among those who died. After lymphocyte nadir, photon-treated repertoires showed oligoclonal expansion, especially CD8+ Temra.

Germline CDR1 reads MNHEY; CDR2 reads SVGAGI. The V end lost 1 base, the J end lost 6 bases, and 10 bases lay between the germline ends. This CDR3 spans 14 amino acids. J is TRBJ2-1 and V is TRBV6-5, with D hard to call. This TCR was sampled from a man older than 75 with esophageal cancer. The sample here was peripheral blood, taken from a patient treated with proton-based radiotherapy. The CDR3 DNA reads TGTGCCAGCAGTTACTATGCGACGGGCAATGAGCAGTTCTTC. This encodes CASSYYATGNEQFF.